A selection of T cell receptor beta chains follows, all from one sample in a study of response to subunit inactivated influenza vaccine. TCRdb independently ran MiXCR on the RT-PCR reads; one entry per CDR3 protein. This sample carries under 800,000 distinct CDR3 sequences, roughly 13% of them seen once, and the ten largest clones take around 6.5%. The sample consisted of PBMCs from blood, taken around 14 days before vaccination. The receptors shown here come from a man between 45 and 60 years old who received an inactivated influenza vaccine. Both conserved end residues are part of each CDR3. D genes are given only for firm matches. Size is stated for part of the rows, as once, few or many counts, or as a class when the clone is expanded.

D gene | clone size | J gene | V gene | CDR3 protein | CDR3 DNA
NA | NA | TRBJ2-1 | TRBV7-2 | CASSARDHTYNEQFF | TGTGCCAGCAGCGCCCGGGACCATACATACAATGAGCAGTTCTTC
NA | NA | TRBJ2-5 | TRBV7-2 | CASSLESSRGETQYF | TGTGCCAGCAGCTTAGAGTCCTCCAGGGGAGAGACCCAGTACTTC
NA | NA | TRBJ1-2 | TRBV6-5 | CASSYSSGGGYTF | TGTGCCAGCAGTTACTCGAGTGGGGGAGGCTACACCTTC
NA | NA | TRBJ2-7 | TRBV20-1 | CSARGVGGFYEQYF | TGCAGTGCTAGAGGTGTAGGGGGGTTCTACGAGCAGTACTTC
TRBD2 | few | TRBJ2-1 | TRBV6-5 | CASSYLSFGRAGGFEQFF | TGTGCCAGCAGTTACCTAAGTTTTGGTAGGGCGGGAGGGTTTGAGCAGTTCTTC
NA | few | TRBJ1-5 | TRBV24-1 | CATSLSGSNQPQHF | TGTGCCACCAGTCTTTCCGGTAGCAATCAGCCCCAGCATTTT
TRBD2 | few | TRBJ2-3 | TRBV7-9 | CASRTSGVRGTDTQYF | TGTGCCTCCCGCACTAGCGGGGTCCGTGGCACAGATACGCAGTATTTT
NA | many | TRBJ2-3 | TRBV24-1 | CATSDLQLGGTDTQYF | TGTGCCACCAGTGACCTGCAACTGGGCGGGACAGATACGCAGTATTTT
NA | NA | TRBJ1-5 | TRBV24-1 | CATSEDRDGRRHF | TGTGCCACCAGTGAGGACCGGGACGGTAGACGGCATTTT
NA | few | TRBJ2-2 | TRBV12-3/TRBV12-4 | CASSFRRNTGELFF | TGTGCCAGCAGTTTCCGCCGGAACACCGGGGAGCTGTTTTTT
TRBD1 | few | TRBJ2-3 | TRBV7-8 | CASSLAVLRKGADTQYF | TGTGCCAGCAGCTTAGCGGTTCTGCGGAAGGGGGCGGATACGCAGTATTTT
TRBD1 | many | TRBJ1-5 | TRBV6-2/TRBV6-3 | CASSYETGQGGNQPQHF | TGTGCCAGCAGTTACGAAACTGGACAGGGCGGGAATCAGCCCCAGCATTTT
TRBD1 | NA | TRBJ1-3 | TRBV28 | CASSFHLPGQVPGNTIYF | TGTGCCAGCAGTTTCCACCTCCCGGGACAGGTTCCTGGAAACACCATATATTTT
NA | NA | TRBJ2-2 | TRBV6-5 | CASSYRRVEMWELFF | TGTGCCAGCAGTTACCGGCGGGTGGAGATGTGGGAGCTGTTTTTT
NA | few | TRBJ2-1 | TRBV2 | CASSYRRLAYNEQFF | TGTGCCAGCAGTTATAGAAGACTAGCCTACAATGAGCAGTTCTTC
TRBD2 | once | TRBJ2-1 | TRBV28 | CASSTRAGEHLWGEQFF | TGTGCCAGCAGCACCCGTGCGGGAGAACATTTGTGGGGTGAGCAGTTCTTC
NA | many | TRBJ1-1 | TRBV7-9 | CASSAYDEAFF | TGTGCCAGCAGCGCCTATGATGAAGCTTTCTTT
TRBD2 | NA | TRBJ2-1 | TRBV7-2 | CASSGSGSTYNEQFF | TGTGCCAGCAGCGGAAGCGGGAGCACCTACAATGAGCAGTTCTTC
NA | few | TRBJ2-7 | TRBV6-5 | CASSYSAGFYEQYF | TGTGCCAGCAGTTACTCGGCGGGATTCTACGAGCAGTACTTC
NA | few | TRBJ2-7 | TRBV7-8 | CASSHKMGHTYEQYF | TGTGCCAGCAGCCACAAAATGGGACATACCTACGAGCAGTACTTC
NA | few | TRBJ1-4 | TRBV20-1 | CSARDRAEEKLFF | TGCAGTGCTAGAGACAGGGCGGAAGAAAAACTGTTTTTT
TRBD2 | NA | TRBJ2-7 | TRBV12-5 | CASELRKGLAGGYEQYF | TGTGCTAGTGAACTAAGAAAGGGACTAGCAGGGGGATACGAGCAGTACTTC
TRBD2 | NA | TRBJ2-1 | TRBV15 | CATSRREASYNEQFF | TGTGCCACCAGCCGGCGGGAGGCCTCCTACAATGAGCAGTTCTTC
NA | many | TRBJ2-5 | TRBV6-1 | CASSPHGQYQETQYF | TGTGCCAGCAGCCCACACGGGCAGTACCAAGAGACCCAGTACTTC
TRBD1 | few | TRBJ2-5 | TRBV6-5 | CASSYSDRLYQETQYF | TGTGCCAGCAGTTACTCGGACAGGTTGTACCAAGAGACCCAGTACTTC
NA | NA | TRBJ1-4 | TRBV4-1 | CASSLRRDSTNEKLFF | TGCGCCAGCAGCCTCCGACGAGACTCAACTAATGAAAAACTGTTTTTT
NA | NA | TRBJ1-1 | TRBV20-1 | CSARTGGQGEAFF | TGCAGTGCTAGAACGGGGGGTCAGGGTGAAGCTTTCTTT
NA | NA | TRBJ1-1 | TRBV11-2 | CASSLTEHMKTEAFF | TGTGCCAGCAGCTTGACAGAACACATGAAGACTGAAGCTTTCTTT
NA | few | TRBJ2-7 | TRBV5-5 | CASSFAKAYEQYF | TGTGCCAGCAGCTTTGCTAAGGCATACGAGCAGTACTTC
NA | few | TRBJ1-2 | TRBV28 | CASKVPGAGYTF | TGTGCCAGCAAGGTTCCGGGGGCTGGCTACACCTTC
NA | NA | TRBJ2-3 | TRBV5-1 | CASSPLGHNTDTQYF | TGCGCCAGCAGCCCCCTCGGGCACAACACAGATACGCAGTATTTT
NA | few | TRBJ1-5 | TRBV7-9 | CASSLEGGRNQPQHF | TGTGCCAGCAGCTTAGAAGGGGGGCGCAATCAGCCCCAGCATTTT
NA | many | TRBJ2-3 | TRBV21-1 | CASSPPGLSTDTQYF | TGTGCCAGCAGCCCCCCAGGTCTCAGCACAGATACGCAGTATTTT
TRBD1 | few | TRBJ2-7 | TRBV15 | CATSRDRARGYEQYF | TGTGCCACCAGCAGAGATAGAGCCAGGGGGTACGAGCAGTACTTC
NA | NA | TRBJ2-3 | TRBV20-1 | CSASRPPFTDTQYF | TGCAGTGCGAGCCGGCCTCCGTTCACAGATACGCAGTATTTT
TRBD2 | few | TRBJ2-3 | TRBV20-1 | CSARELAGVPDTQYF | TGCAGTGCTAGAGAACTAGCGGGGGTCCCAGATACGCAGTATTTT
NA | NA | TRBJ1-2 | TRBV6-1 | CASSEKAGTYGYTF | TGTGCCAGCAGTGAAAAGGCAGGGACCTATGGCTACACCTTC
NA | few | TRBJ1-1 | TRBV6-2/TRBV6-3 | CASNLAGLNTEAFF | TGTGCCAGCAACCTGGCAGGCCTGAACACTGAAGCTTTCTTT
TRBD1 | few | TRBJ1-4 | TRBV5-6 | CASSLLGTEDGEKLFF | TGTGCCAGCAGCTTGTTGGGGACAGAGGACGGTGAAAAACTGTTTTTT
NA | few | TRBJ2-2 | TRBV4-3 | CASSHILVDTGELFF | TGCGCCAGCAGCCATATACTAGTGGACACCGGGGAGCTGTTTTTT
NA | few | TRBJ1-2 | TRBV6-2/TRBV6-3 | CASSRDGPYGYTF | TGTGCCAGCAGTCGGGACGGGCCCTATGGCTACACCTTC
NA | many | TRBJ1-3 | TRBV11-2 | CASSFRGIPGNTIYF | TGTGCCAGCAGCTTCCGGGGGATCCCTGGAAACACCATATATTTT
TRBD1 | few | TRBJ1-1 | TRBV12-3/TRBV12-4 | CATGRQGAGMNTEAFF | TGTGCCACCGGCCGACAGGGGGCCGGTATGAACACTGAAGCTTTCTTT
NA | NA | TRBJ2-5 | TRBV6-1 | CASSQLRGGETQYF | TGTGCCAGCAGCCAACTCAGGGGAGGGGAGACCCAGTACTTC
NA | NA | TRBJ2-5 | TRBV2 | CASSVKGSETQYF | TGTGCCAGCAGTGTCAAGGGGTCGGAGACCCAGTACTTC
TRBD1 | few | TRBJ1-2 | TRBV6-5 | CASSFGQANNYGYTF | TGTGCCAGCAGTTTTGGACAGGCAAATAACTATGGCTACACCTTC
TRBD1 | few | TRBJ2-1 | TRBV3-1 | CASSPQGEMGNEQFF | TGTGCCAGCAGTCCCCAGGGGGAGATGGGCAATGAGCAGTTCTTC
NA | many | TRBJ1-1 | TRBV7-2 | CASSLHRVAMNTEAFF | TGTGCCAGCAGCCTACACAGGGTGGCCATGAACACTGAAGCTTTCTTT
TRBD1 | NA | TRBJ1-3 | TRBV18 | CASSPPGTGDYTIYF | TGTGCCAGCTCACCACCTGGGACAGGGGATTACACCATATATTTT
NA | many | TRBJ2-3 | TRBV7-2 | CASSFGVKDTQYF | TGTGCCAGCAGCTTTGGAGTTAAAGATACGCAGTATTTT
NA | NA | TRBJ1-1 | TRBV7-9 | CASRASSGVAFF | TGTGCCAGCAGGGCGAGCTCAGGGGTTGCTTTCTTT
TRBD1 | many | TRBJ1-5 | TRBV12-3/TRBV12-4 | CASSNRDRGNQPQHF | TGTGCCAGCAGTAACCGGGACAGGGGTAATCAGCCCCAGCATTTT
TRBD2 | many | TRBJ2-7 | TRBV7-9 | CASSPGLADSYEQYF | TGTGCCAGCAGCCCCGGACTAGCGGATTCCTACGAGCAGTACTTC
TRBD1 | many | TRBJ1-5 | TRBV27 | CASSPQGQGFLYNQPQHF | TGTGCCAGCAGTCCCCAAGGACAGGGTTTCTTATACAATCAGCCCCAGCATTTT
TRBD1 | many | TRBJ1-5 | TRBV5-5 | CASSKTGEAYNQPQHF | TGTGCCAGCAGTAAAACAGGGGAGGCCTACAATCAGCCCCAGCATTTT
NA | NA | TRBJ1-5 | TRBV12-3/TRBV12-4 | CASSWGAREPQHF | TGTGCCAGCAGTTGGGGGGCGCGAGAGCCCCAGCATTTT